The present TCR beta chain was sequenced within a study of shared clonotypes between healthy human individuals. General study results and limits: Expectations were that clonotype sharing among donors would be affected by sequencing depth. Relative to clonotypes present in all four donors, those not shared had lower generation probabilities.

Naive CD8 cells, CD45RO-negative and positively selected for CCR7, excluded terminally differentiated effector memory CD45RA+ cells. Caucasian adults living in Nashville, Tennessee, provided all samples. Clones were read by immunoSEQ multiplex PCR, and TCRdb kept only the in-frame ones, dropping some. The sample has about 2.1 million clones; about 93% are singletons. As to this clone: The antigen is undetermined.

Trimming pared 4 bases from V and 2 bases from J, leaving 10 bases between. Germline loops: CDR1 SGHNT, CDR2 YYREEE (reference sequence). CDR3 length: 13 residues. The sequencing input was naive CD8+ T cells from PBMCs. This TCR came from a man younger than 35 in good health. Some clones in this sample may be carry-over from other donors' samples. The chain recombines TRBV5-4 with TRBJ2-7; D not certain. The CDR3 DNA follows: TGTGCCAGCAGCCAGGACGGCCCCTACGAGCAGTACTTC. Translating it yields CASSQDGPYEQYF.